What follows are 20 T cell receptor beta chains derived from one specimen sequenced in a study of blood T cell repertoires in COVID-19. The protocol was immunoSEQ multiplex PCR, while the TCRdb copy is restricted to in-frame clones and leaves out a portion. The table shows roughly 72,000 clones, with approximately 90% occurring only once. What was sequenced was peripheral blood. These TCRs come from a human donor in a cohort sampled during active COVID-19.

This rearrangement joins TRBV14 to TRBJ2-3, with D perhaps matching TRBD1 (6 bases). V shed 4 bases and J shed 7 bases, with 9 bases lying between them. CDR1 and CDR2 from the germline V gene are SGHDN and FVKESK. The CDR3 is 12 residues long. DNA of the CDR3: TGTGCCAGCAGCCCTCAGGGGCATACGCAGTATTTT. This gives the protein CASSPQGHTQYF.

The genes are TRBV27 and TRBJ2-1, with D maybe TRBD2 (5 bases). Trimming removed 2 bases at V and 6 bases at J, with 14 bases between. Germline CDR1 MNHEY, CDR2 SMNVEV (reference sequence). The CDR3 has 15 residues. In nucleotides, the CDR3 is TGTGCCAGCAGTTTAGTCGGTGGGAGACCCAATGAGCAGTTCTTC. It specifies CASSLVGGRPNEQFF.

The chain employs TRBV7-9 and TRBJ1-4; D gene ambiguous. The CDR3 sequence is 15 residues long. The germline gives CDR1 SEHNR, CDR2 FQNEAQ (reference sequence). V lost 3 bases and J 5 bases, leaving 13 bases between the germline ends. This CDR3 is CASSLTDARNEKLFF. As DNA, the CDR3 is TGTGCCAGCAGCTTGACTGACGCCCGCAATGAAAAACTGTTTTTT.

The chain combines TRBV5-4 with TRBJ2-1, with 7 bases fitting TRBD2. The V gene end was trimmed by 5 bases and the J gene end by 4 bases; junction bases not matched to a gene: 9. Germline assignment: CDR1 SGHNT and CDR2 YYREEE (reference sequence). This CDR3 has 15 amino acids. CDR3 sequence reads: CASSFSGSGYNEQFF. For the CDR3, the DNA is TGTGCCAGCAGTTTTAGCGGGTCGGGATACAATGAGCAGTTCTTC.

The V gene is TRBV7-9, the J gene TRBJ2-7; 9 bases align to TRBD2. CDR3 length equals 16 residues. The junction had 11 bases not matched to a gene; V was cut back by 2 bases and J by 6 bases. CDR1 SEHNR and CDR2 FQNEAQ come from the germline V gene (reference sequence). CDR3 residues: CASSLTGVAGAPEQYF. The CDR3 coding sequence is TGTGCCAGCAGCTTAACGGGGGTAGCGGGAGCTCCCGAGCAGTACTTC.

This chain links TRBV18 with TRBJ2-7; TRBD2 aligns across 7 bases. CDR1 KGHSH and CDR2 LQKENI come from the germline V gene. This CDR3 comprises 13 residues. V was clipped by 3 bases and J by 2 bases; unmatched bases: 1. The chain's CDR3 is CASSPGGTYEQYF. The CDR3 DNA reads TGTGCCAGCTCACCGGGGGGGACCTACGAGCAGTACTTC.

The chain uses TRBV24-1 and TRBJ2-5, with 7 bases identical to TRBD1. This CDR3 region has 16 residues. V lost 2 bases and J lost 0; bases outside the gene matches: 5. CDR1 and CDR2 from the germline V gene are KGHDR and SFDVKD. Written as DNA, the CDR3 is TGTGCCACCAGTGATTACGGGACAGAGTACCAAGAGACCCAGTACTTC. Translation: CATSDYGTEYQETQYF.

The chain is built from TRBV5-4 and TRBJ2-3; maybe TRBD1 (6 bases). Trimming pared 0 bases from V and 2 bases from J, leaving 13 bases between. Germline-derived CDR1 and CDR2 are SGHNT and YYREEE (reference sequence). This CDR3 spans 16 amino acids. CDR3 amino acids: CASSLERNRATDTQYF. Here the CDR3 DNA reads TGTGCCAGCAGCTTGGAGCGTAACAGGGCCACAGATACGCAGTATTTT.

For the CDR3, the DNA is TGTGCCAGCAGCCAAGATCCCAGGGGGCAAGGAGAAAAACTGTTTTTT. This encodes CASSQDPRGQGEKLFF. The chain joins TRBV4-2 to TRBJ1-4; 8 bases are shared with TRBD1. The CDR3 covers 16 residues. From germline, CDR1 is LGHNA and CDR2 YNFKEQ. The junction had 8 bases not matched to a gene; V was cut back by 0 bases and J by 8 bases.

This clone appeared a few times. This chain links TRBV4-1 with TRBJ2-3, with D maybe TRBD2 (6 bases). The CDR3 loop spans 13 amino acids. Looked up from germline, CDR1 is MGHRA and CDR2 is YSYEKL. Trimming pared 1 base from V and 4 bases from J, leaving 6 bases between. The CDR3 sequence: CASSQGEADTQYF. The CDR3 DNA reads as TGCGCCAGCAGCCAAGGGGAGGCAGATACGCAGTATTTT.

The chain employs TRBV5-4 and TRBJ2-6, with D maybe TRBD1 (5 bases). CDR1 and CDR2 (germline): SGHNT, YYREEE (reference sequence). The ends were cut back, 3 bases at V and 0 bases at J, with 10 bases in the middle. The CDR3 sequence is 16 residues long. The CDR3: CASSSRQSSGANVLTF. CDR3 DNA sequence: TGTGCCAGCAGCTCTAGACAGAGCTCTGGGGCCAACGTCCTGACTTTC.

A few counts support this clone. The chain has TRBV5-1 and TRBJ1-6, with TRBD1 matching over 7 bases. This CDR3 has 14 residues. The germline gives CDR1 SGHRS, CDR2 YFSETQ. After removal of 9 bases from V and 7 bases from J, the junction contained 10 bases not matched to a gene. The CDR3 sequence is CATRPGTENSPLHF. The CDR3 nucleotides are TGCGCCACCCGGCCCGGGACAGAAAATTCACCCCTCCACTTT.

V usage is TRBV19 and J usage is TRBJ1-2, with TRBD1 as a possible D gene (5 bases). Trimming removed 7 bases from V and 8 bases from J, with 17 bases in between. The CDR3 runs 13 residues. Germline CDR1 LNHDA, CDR2 SQIVND (reference sequence). The CDR3 loop is CASTPPGYRGYTF. The CDR3 DNA is TGTGCCAGTACCCCGCCAGGGTATCGGGGCTACACCTTC.

The table lists this clone with a count of one. The chain carries TRBV3-1 (or the pseudogene TRBV3-2) and TRBJ1-1; the D is unclear. The CDR3 spans 12 residues. The ends were cut back, 7 bases at V and 6 bases at J, with 12 bases in the middle. Germline loops: CDR1 LGHDT, CDR2 YNNKEL (reference sequence). As DNA, the CDR3 is TGTGCCAGCATTTCTGACATATCTGAAGCTTTCTTT. Encoded protein: CASISDISEAFF.

CDR3 loop: CASSYSAGNYYNEQFF. CDR3 coding DNA: TGTGCCAGCAGTTACTCCGCCGGGAACTACTACAATGAGCAGTTCTTC. V and J are TRBV6-5 and TRBJ2-1; tentative D call: TRBD2 (5 bases). The length of the CDR3 is 16 residues. V was clipped by 0 bases and J by 3 bases, with 12 bases between them. Per germline, CDR1 MNHEY and CDR2 SVGAGI.

V and J are TRBV6-1 and TRBJ2-7, with D perhaps matching TRBD1 (5 bases). There are 16 residues in the CDR3. Per germline, CDR1 MNHNS and CDR2 SASEGT. Trimming pared 2 bases from V and 1 base from J, leaving 15 bases between. The DNA for the CDR3 is TGTGCCAGCAGTGAATGGGGCCAGAGTTCTTCCTACGAGCAGTACTTC. It yields the protein CASSEWGQSSSYEQYF.

This clone has ten or more counts. The chain employs TRBV5-4 and TRBJ2-1, with 9 bases aligning to TRBD1. Trimming took 4 bases from V and 8 from J; bases not matched to a gene: 7. The CDR3 sequence is 14 residues long. Germline CDR1 reads SGHNT; CDR2 reads YYREEE (reference sequence). CDR3 region: CASSAGTGFHEQFF. The CDR3 DNA is TGTGCCAGCAGCGCCGGGACAGGGTTCCATGAGCAGTTCTTC. The whole variable domain, filled in from reference TRBV5-4 and TRBJ2-1, reads ETGVTQSPTHLIKTRGQQVTLRCSSQSGHNTVSWYQQALGQGPQFIFQYYREEENGRGNFPPRFSGLQFPNYSSELNVNALELDDSALYLCASSAGTGFHEQFFGPGTRLTVL.

This rearrangement joins TRBV5-1 to TRBJ1-1; 7 bases line up with TRBD1. V lost 6 bases, J lost 1 base, and 15 bases stayed unmatched. The CDR3 consists of 17 residues. Germline V gives CDR1 SGHRS, CDR2 YFSETQ. This chain's CDR3 is CASNSWRQGGSNTEAFF. CDR3 coding DNA: TGCGCCAGCAATAGTTGGAGACAGGGAGGATCGAACACTGAAGCTTTCTTT.

The V gene is TRBV5-1, the J gene TRBJ2-7, with D tentatively TRBD2 (6 bases). V gave up 0 bases and J gave up 4 bases, with 11 bases separating them. Germline V lookup: CDR1 SGHRS, CDR2 YFSETQ. This CDR3 spans 14 amino acids. The CDR3 DNA follows: TGCGCCAGCAGCTTGGTTGCGGGGACTTACGAGCAGTACTTC. The encoded protein is CASSLVAGTYEQYF. Together with reference TRBV5-1 and TRBJ2-7, the CDR3 gives the full variable domain: KAGVTQTPRYLIKTRGQQVTLSCSPISGHRSVSWYQQTPGQGLQFLFEYFSETQRNKGNFPGRFSGRQFSNSRSEMNVSTLELGDSALYLCASSLVAGTYEQYFGPGTRLTVT.

J is TRBJ2-3 and V is TRBV11-3; 7 nucleotides line up with TRBD2. The CDR3 is 14 residues long. Germline values: CDR1 SGHNT, CDR2 YENEEA. The junction had 3 bases not matched to a gene; V was cut back by 5 bases and J by 1 base. DNA for the CDR3: TGTGCCAGCAGCCTGGGGGGGGGCACAGATACGCAGTATTTT. Translated, it gives CASSLGGGTDTQYF. The whole variable domain, remainder taken from reference TRBV11-3 and TRBJ2-3, is EAGVVQSPRYKIIEKKQPVAFWCNPISGHNTLYWYLQNLGQGPELLIRYENEEAVDDSQLPKDRFSAERLKGVDSTLKIQPAELGDSAVYLCASSLGGGTDTQYFGPGTRLTVL.